This is a list of T cell receptor beta chains from one sample in a study of blood T cell repertoires in COVID-19. Using immunoSEQ multiplex PCR, the repertoire was profiled, and TCRdb retains in-frame clones only, with some absent. The sample carries hundreds of thousands of clones, approximately 78% recorded once. What was sequenced was PBMCs or T cells enriched from blood (not recorded which). Receptors were obtained from a man aged 35-49 years who had been exposed to COVID-19. The CDR3 runs from the conserved cysteine through the conserved F or W. D genes are given only for firm matches. The size of a clone is reported for some rows only, either as once, few or many, or as a class for expanded clones.

j_gene	abundance	v_gene	d_gene	CDR3aa	CDR3nt
TRBJ1-6	.	TRBV14	TRBD1	CASSHRDRGPSSPLHF	TGTGCCAGCAGCCACCGGGACAGGGGGCCGAGTTCACCCCTCCACTTT
TRBJ1-1	.	TRBV6-6	.	CASRPGGLGTEAFF	TGTGCCAGTCGCCCGGGGGGCTTAGGGACTGAAGCTTTCTTT
TRBJ1-5	.	TRBV18	TRBD1	CASSLNRGINQPQHF	TGTGCCAGCTCACTAAACAGGGGAATAAATCAGCCCCAGCATTTT
TRBJ2-3	.	TRBV30	TRBD2	CAWRGLAGVVSDTQYF	TGTGCCTGGAGGGGACTAGCGGGAGTTGTTTCGGATACGCAGTATTTT
TRBJ2-3	once	TRBV4-1	.	CASSQGETDTQYF	TGCGCCAGCAGCCAAGGGGAGACAGATACGCAGTATTTT
TRBJ1-2	.	TRBV5-1	TRBD1	CASSLEGQYGYTF	TGCGCCAGCAGCTTGGAGGGACAGTATGGCTACACCTTC
TRBJ1-6	.	TRBV30	TRBD1	CAWNLGQHNSPLHF	TGTGCCTGGAACTTGGGACAGCATAATTCACCCCTCCACTTT
TRBJ1-1	.	TRBV19	.	CASHRRGPPGTEAFF	TGTGCCTCTCATAGGAGGGGCCCTCCGGGCACTGAAGCTTTCTTT
TRBJ2-1	.	TRBV29-1	TRBD1	CSVGVGTGIAGSYNEQFF	TGCAGCGTTGGAGTTGGGACAGGCATTGCAGGCTCCTACAATGAGCAGTTCTTC
TRBJ2-7	.	TRBV4-2	.	CASSQETRVTYEQYF	TGTGCCAGCAGCCAAGAAACCAGGGTAACCTACGAGCAGTACTTC
TRBJ1-1	.	TRBV3-1/TRBV3-2	.	CASNHWGGTEAFF	TGTGCCAGCAACCATTGGGGCGGAACTGAAGCTTTCTTT
TRBJ1-2	.	TRBV3-1/TRBV3-2	.	CASRPGGGDSYGYTF	TGTGCCAGCAGGCCAGGCGGGGGAGACAGCTATGGCTACACCTTC
TRBJ1-3	.	TRBV7-6	.	CAKRPPGSGNTIYF	TGTGCCAAGAGGCCCCCCGGCTCTGGAAACACCATATATTTT
TRBJ2-7	.	TRBV2	.	CASSESGSFAIEQYF	TGTGCCAGCAGTGAAAGCGGTAGCTTTGCTATCGAGCAGTACTTC